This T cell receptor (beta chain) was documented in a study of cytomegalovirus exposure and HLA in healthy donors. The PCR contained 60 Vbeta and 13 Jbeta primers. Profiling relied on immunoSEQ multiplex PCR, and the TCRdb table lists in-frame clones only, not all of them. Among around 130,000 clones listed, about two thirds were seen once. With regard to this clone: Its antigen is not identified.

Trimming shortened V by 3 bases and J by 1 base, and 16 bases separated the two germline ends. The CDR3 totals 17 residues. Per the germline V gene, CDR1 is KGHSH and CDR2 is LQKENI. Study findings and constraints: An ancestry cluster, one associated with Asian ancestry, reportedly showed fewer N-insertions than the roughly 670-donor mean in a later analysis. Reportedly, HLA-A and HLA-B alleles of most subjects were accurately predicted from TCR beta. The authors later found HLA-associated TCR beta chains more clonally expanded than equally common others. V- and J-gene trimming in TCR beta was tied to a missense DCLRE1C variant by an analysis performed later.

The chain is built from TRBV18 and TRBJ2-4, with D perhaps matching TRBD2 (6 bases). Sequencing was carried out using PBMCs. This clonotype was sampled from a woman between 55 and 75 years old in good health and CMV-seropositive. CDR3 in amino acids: CASSPPDLGGAKNIQYF. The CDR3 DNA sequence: TGTGCCAGCTCACCCCCCGATCTTGGGGGGGCCAAAAACATTCAGTACTTC.